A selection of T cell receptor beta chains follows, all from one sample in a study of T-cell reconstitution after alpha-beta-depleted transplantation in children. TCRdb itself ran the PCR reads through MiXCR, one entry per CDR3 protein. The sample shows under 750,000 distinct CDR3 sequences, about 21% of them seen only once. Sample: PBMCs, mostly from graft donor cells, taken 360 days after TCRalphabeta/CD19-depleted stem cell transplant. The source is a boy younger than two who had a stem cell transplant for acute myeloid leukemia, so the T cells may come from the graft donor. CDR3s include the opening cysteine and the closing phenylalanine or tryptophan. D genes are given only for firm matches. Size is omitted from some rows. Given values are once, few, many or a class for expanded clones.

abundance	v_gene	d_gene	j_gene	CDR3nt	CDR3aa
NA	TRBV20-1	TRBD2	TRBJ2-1	TGCAGTGCGGCACTGGGACTAGCGGGGGGACGCTCCTACAATGAGCAGTTCTTC	CSAALGLAGGRSYNEQFF
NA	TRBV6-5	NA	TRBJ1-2	TGTGCCAGCACCCCGGCTAGAGGACCCTATGGCTACACCTTC	CASTPARGPYGYTF
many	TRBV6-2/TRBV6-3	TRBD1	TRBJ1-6	TGTGCCAGCAGAGATCCCGGGACAGCGACATTACCCCTCCACTTT	CASRDPGTATLPLHF
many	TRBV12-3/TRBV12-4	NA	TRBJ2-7	TGTGCCAGCAGGGCGGGGTACTACGAGCAGTACTTC	CASRAGYYEQYF
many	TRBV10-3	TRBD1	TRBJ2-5	TGTGCCATCAGTGGATCCGGGACAGAGCAGGAGACCCAGTACTTC	CAISGSGTEQETQYF
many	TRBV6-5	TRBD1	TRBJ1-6	TGTGCCAGCAGCTTAGACAGGGATATTTCACCCCTCCACTTT	CASSLDRDISPLHF
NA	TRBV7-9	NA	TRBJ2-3	TGTGCCAGCAGCTTTGCTCAGGGGCCCGACAGGACAGATACGCAGTATTTT	CASSFAQGPDRTDTQYF
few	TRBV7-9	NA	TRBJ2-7	TGTGCCAGCAGCTTTGGGGTGAACGAGCAGTACTTC	CASSFGVNEQYF
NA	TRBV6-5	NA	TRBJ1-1	TGTGCCAGCAGTTACTCGATTCGGGGAGAGACTGAAGCTTTCTTT	CASSYSIRGETEAFF
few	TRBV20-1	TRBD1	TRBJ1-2	TGCAGTGCTAGAGAGGGACAGGGGACTTATACCTTC	CSAREGQGTYTF
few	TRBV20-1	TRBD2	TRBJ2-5	TGCAGTGCCCTCGCGGGGGTAGCGGGGGAGGAGACCCAGTACTTC	CSALAGVAGEETQYF
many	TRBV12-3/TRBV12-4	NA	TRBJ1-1	TGTGCCAGCAGCTTAGGGTTAAACACTGAAGCTTTCTTT	CASSLGLNTEAFF
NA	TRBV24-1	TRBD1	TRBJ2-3	TGTGCCACCAGTGATTTGAACAGGGGGCAGGTAGATACGCAGTATTTT	CATSDLNRGQVDTQYF
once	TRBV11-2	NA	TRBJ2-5	TGTGCCAGCAGCCCCATAACCGAGTTGGCAGGGAGAGAGACCCAGTACTTC	CASSPITELAGRETQYF
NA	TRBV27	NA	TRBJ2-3	TGTGCCAGCAGCGCAGGGGTCCACACAGATACGCAGTATTTT	CASSAGVHTDTQYF
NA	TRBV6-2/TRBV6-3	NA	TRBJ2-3	TGTGCCAGCAGTTACCTGGGACCTTCGATGCAGTATTTT	CASSYLGPSMQYF
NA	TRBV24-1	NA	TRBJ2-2	TGTGCCACCAGTGATCCTGCGTGGGGGATAGGAACCGGGGAGCTGTTTTTT	CATSDPAWGIGTGELFF
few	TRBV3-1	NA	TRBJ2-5	TGTGCCAGCAGCCAAGTTAGGGACGGCCAAGAGACCCAGTACTTC	CASSQVRDGQETQYF
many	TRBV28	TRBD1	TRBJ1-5	TGTGCCAGCAGCAGAGACAGGGTCGGAGGGGATAATCAGCCCCAGCATTTT	CASSRDRVGGDNQPQHF
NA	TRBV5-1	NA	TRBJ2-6	TGCGCCAGCAGCTTGGCGGGTACCTCTGGGGCCAACGTCCTGACTTTC	CASSLAGTSGANVLTF
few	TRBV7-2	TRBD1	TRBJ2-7	TGTGCCAGCAGCGTCCAAGGACAGGGGGCTTACGAGCAGTACTTC	CASSVQGQGAYEQYF
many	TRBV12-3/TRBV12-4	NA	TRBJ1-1	TGTGCCAGCACCACGACAGGATCGAGCACTGAAGCTTTCTTT	CASTTTGSSTEAFF
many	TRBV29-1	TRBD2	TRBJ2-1	TGCAGCGTTGAGGGGAGACTAGCGGGTTTTGAGCAGTTCTTC	CSVEGRLAGFEQFF
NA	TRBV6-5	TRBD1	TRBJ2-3	TGTGCCAGCAGTTGGACAGGCGGTGTGGCAGATACGCAGTATTTT	CASSWTGGVADTQYF
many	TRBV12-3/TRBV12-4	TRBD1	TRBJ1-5	TGTGCCAGCAGCTACAGGGGTAATCAGCCCCAGCATTTT	CASSYRGNQPQHF
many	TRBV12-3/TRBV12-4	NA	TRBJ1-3	TGTGCCAGCAGTTTAAGGTTTGAGGGCCTTAACTCTGGAAACACCATATATTTT	CASSLRFEGLNSGNTIYF
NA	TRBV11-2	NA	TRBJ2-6	TGTGCCAGCAGCCGTCCCTTTAGGGCCAACGTCCTGACTTTC	CASSRPFRANVLTF
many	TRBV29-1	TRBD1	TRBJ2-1	TGCAGCACCTCCGGGACAGGGCACAATGAGCAGTTCTTC	CSTSGTGHNEQFF
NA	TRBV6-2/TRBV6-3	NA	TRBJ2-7	TGTGCCAGCAGTTACGGGTTGCGGGACTTAACCTACGAGCAGTACTTC	CASSYGLRDLTYEQYF
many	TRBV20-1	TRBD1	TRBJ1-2	TGCAGTGCGCGCGCACTAGGGACAGACTATGGCTACACCTTC	CSARALGTDYGYTF
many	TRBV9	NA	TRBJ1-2	TGTGCCAGCAGCCCCCTGCCGGCCAACTATGGCTACACCTTC	CASSPLPANYGYTF
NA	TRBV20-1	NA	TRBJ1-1	TGCAGTGCTAGAGCAGGGTGGAACACTGAAGCTTTCTTT	CSARAGWNTEAFF
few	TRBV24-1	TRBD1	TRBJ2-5	TGTGCCACCAGTGAACAGGGGGCGCCCTCCCAAAGGGAGACCCAGTACTTC	CATSEQGAPSQRETQYF
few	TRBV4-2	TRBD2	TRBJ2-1	TGTGCCAGCAGCCAAGCGGGGACTAGGGGAAGGAATGAGCAGTTCTTC	CASSQAGTRGRNEQFF
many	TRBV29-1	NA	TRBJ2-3	TGCAGCTACGGCCGGGGGGCGGCAGATACGCAGTATTTT	CSYGRGAADTQYF
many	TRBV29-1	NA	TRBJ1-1	TGCAGCGTTGCCCGCAGCTTGGAGACAGAGGGGTTAAGGGTGGCTTTCTTT	CSVARSLETEGLRVAFF
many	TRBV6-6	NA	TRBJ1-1	TGTGCCAGCAGTTACCGGGGTATTGAAGCTTTCTTT	CASSYRGIEAFF
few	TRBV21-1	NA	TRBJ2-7	TGTGCCAGCAGCAAGCCCGGGACAGGGAGAGGCTACGAGCAGTACTTC	CASSKPGTGRGYEQYF
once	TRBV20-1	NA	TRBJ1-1	TGCAGTGCTAGACGGGAAAACACTGAAGCTTTCTTT	CSARRENTEAFF
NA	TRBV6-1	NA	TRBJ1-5	TGTGCCAGCGGCCGGGGGAGTACGGCTCAGCCCCAGCATTTT	CASGRGSTAQPQHF
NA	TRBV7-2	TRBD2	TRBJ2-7	TGTGCCAGCAGCTTAGACCTAGCGGGGGGGCAGTACGAGCAGTACTTC	CASSLDLAGGQYEQYF
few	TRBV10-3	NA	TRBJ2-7	TGTGCCATCAGTGGGCGAGGCGAGCAGTACTTC	CAISGRGEQYF
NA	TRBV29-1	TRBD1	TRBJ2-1	TGCAGCGTTGAAGGGACAGGGGACAACTACAATGAGCAGTTCTTC	CSVEGTGDNYNEQFF
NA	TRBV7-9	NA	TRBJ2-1	TGTGCCAGCAGCTTAGAGGGACAGTTCTTC	CASSLEGQFF
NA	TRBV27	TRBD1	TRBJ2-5	TGTGCCAGCGGTCCCCGACAGGGCTTTCAAGAGACCCAGTACTTC	CASGPRQGFQETQYF
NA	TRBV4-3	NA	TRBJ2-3	TGCGCCAGCAGCCAAGAGTTAACAGATGATACGCAGTATTTT	CASSQELTDDTQYF
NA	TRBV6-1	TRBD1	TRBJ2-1	TGTGCCAGCAAACCGGACAGGGAGCTTTACCATGAGCAGTTCTTC	CASKPDRELYHEQFF
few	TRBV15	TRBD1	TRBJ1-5	TGTGCCACCAGCAGAGGAATGGACAGGGCGCAGCCCCAGCATTTT	CATSRGMDRAQPQHF
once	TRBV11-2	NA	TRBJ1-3	TGTGCCAGCAGCTTGACCCCACCACTGACGAGGGGAAACACCATATATTTT	CASSLTPPLTRGNTIYF
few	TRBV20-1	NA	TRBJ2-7	TGCAGTGCAAGACCGGGACGGAACGAGCAGTACTTC	CSARPGRNEQYF
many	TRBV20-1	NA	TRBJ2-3	TGCAGTGCGAAGGGGGATACGCAGTATTTT	CSAKGDTQYF
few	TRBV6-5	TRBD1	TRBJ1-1	TGTGCCAGCAGTTACTCAAGAGGGGGCCCGAACACTGAAGCTTTCTTT	CASSYSRGGPNTEAFF
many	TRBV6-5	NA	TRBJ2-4	TGTGCCAGCAGTTACTCGACAGCGAGAGCCAAAAACATTCAGTACTTC	CASSYSTARAKNIQYF
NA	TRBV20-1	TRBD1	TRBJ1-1	TGCAGTGCTAGAGATCAACAGGGGGCCGTTTTAAACACTGAAGCTTTCTTT	CSARDQQGAVLNTEAFF
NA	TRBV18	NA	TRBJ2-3	TGTGCCAGCTCACCAGTGGCGGGGACGAGCACAGATACGCAGTATTTT	CASSPVAGTSTDTQYF
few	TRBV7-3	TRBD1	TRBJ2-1	TGTGCCAGCGGGACAGGACCCTACAATGAGCAGTTCTTC	CASGTGPYNEQFF
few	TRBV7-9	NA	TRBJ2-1	TGTGCCAGCAGCTTAAAATCGGGGGCAAATGAGCAGTTCTTC	CASSLKSGANEQFF
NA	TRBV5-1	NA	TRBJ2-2	TGCGCCAGCAGCTTGGAGGCCTTTGCGGGGTATTTTTATGCCGGGGAGCTGTTTTTT	CASSLEAFAGYFYAGELFF